The 15 T cell receptor beta chains below come from one sample, sequenced in a study of T cells in Graves' hyperthyroidism and ophthalmopathy (dated by TCRdb to about 2019). The method behind the library was multiplex PCR. The sequencing machine was an Illumina HiSeq 2000. Amplification of TCR beta CDR3 regions was carried out from RNA transcripts. A first-round RT-PCR of the TCR CDR3 used the HTBI primer set with the Qiagen OneStep RT-PCR kit. Using fastp trimming at Q25 and MiXCR clonotype assembly, TCRdb reanalyzed the public sequencing data and kept in-frame beta chains. CDR3 protein duplicates are merged, each entry listing the most common genes and DNA. The sample yields approximately 630,000 distinct CDR3 sequences; roughly 17% were counted once. 3.8% of the sample belongs to the ten largest clones. The sample taken for sequencing was blood. The receptors originated from a woman aged 25 to 39 with Graves' hyperthyroidism.

This clonotype was detected many times. Here the CDR3 reads CSARAPGALRQQETQYF. The CDR3 coding sequence is TGCAGTGCTAGAGCCCCAGGGGCCTTACGACAGCAAGAGACCCAGTACTTC. This chain links TRBV20-1 with TRBJ2-5; D is possibly TRBD1 (6 bases). V was clipped by 1 base and J by 2 bases, with 20 bases between them. This CDR3 has 17 residues. CDR1 is DFQATT, CDR2 SNEGSKA, per germline (reference sequence).

This clonotype was picked up many times. This chain joins TRBV5-1 and TRBJ1-5; no definite D call. Germline CDR1 reads SGHRS; CDR2 reads YFSETQ. This CDR3 contains 15 residues. V lost 2 bases, J lost 0 bases, and 9 bases lay in between. The DNA for the CDR3 is TGCGCCAGCAGCTTTAGCGCAGATAGCAATCAGCCCCAGCATTTT. The encoded protein is CASSFSADSNQPQHF.

This clonotype was counted at least ten times. This chain connects TRBV7-2 to TRBJ1-2, with unresolved D. The CDR3 has 14 amino acids. V gave up 2 bases and J gave up 4 bases, with 11 bases separating them. Germline CDR1 reads SGHTA; CDR2 reads FQGNSA. CDR3 in amino acids: CASSLPDNLYGYTF. CDR3 coding DNA: TGTGCCAGCAGCTTACCAGACAACCTCTATGGCTACACCTTC.

This clonotype has ten or more counts. In DNA, the CDR3 is TGTGCCAGCAGCCCATCGGGACAGGGTGTAGGTGGCTACACCTTC. It specifies CASSPSGQGVGGYTF. The chain joins TRBV7-9 to TRBJ1-2; 9 bases map to TRBD1. The CDR3 runs 15 residues. The germline V gene encodes CDR1 SEHNR and CDR2 FQNEAQ (reference sequence). The trim removed 5 bases at V and 7 bases at J, leaving 11 bases unmatched.

This clonotype has a handful of counts. V is TRBV28 and J is TRBJ1-4; weak D call: TRBD1 (5 bases). From germline, CDR1 is MDHEN and CDR2 SYDVKM. The CDR3 is 16 amino acids. Trimming took 2 bases from V and 7 from J, leaving 17 bases between them. The DNA for the CDR3 is TGTGCCAGCAGTTTAGGGGCTCTAGAAGGTAGTGAAAAACTGTTTTTT. Its protein is CASSLGALEGSEKLFF.

This clonotype was found many times. CDR3 coding DNA: TGTGCCAGCAGCCAGGGCCCAGGGGCTCTCTACGAGCAGTACTTC. Translated, it gives CASSQGPGALYEQYF. The chain combines TRBV5-5 with TRBJ2-7; possibly TRBD1 for D (6 bases). Looked up from germline, CDR1 is SGHKS and CDR2 is YYEKEE (reference sequence). The ends were cut back, 4 bases at V and 3 bases at J, with 17 bases in the middle. CDR3 length: 15 residues.

This clonotype was observed a handful of times. The V gene is TRBV13, the J gene TRBJ2-2; no clear D. The CDR3 contains 14 residues. Germline CDR1 and CDR2: PRHDT and FYEKMQ (reference sequence). The CDR3 region is CASEPGRSTGELFF. CDR3 coding DNA: TGTGCTAGTGAGCCGGGCAGGTCCACCGGGGAGCTGTTTTTT.

In its sample, this clonotype was seen many times. The chain links TRBV2 to TRBJ2-1; 7 bases align to TRBD1. This CDR3 contains 14 residues. Trimming took 8 bases from V and 3 from J; bases not matched to a gene: 7. Germline values: CDR1 SNHLY, CDR2 FYNNEI. CDR3 residues: CASQTGYGYNEQFF. The DNA for the CDR3 is TGTGCCAGCCAGACAGGGTATGGCTACAATGAGCAGTTCTTC.

The sample holds many counts of this clonotype. Here the CDR3 reads CAIRGGTETQYF. The CDR3 DNA sequence: TGTGCCATCAGGGGAGGGACGGAGACCCAGTACTTC. The chain recombines TRBV10-3 with TRBJ2-5; 7 bases align to TRBD2. This CDR3 region has 12 residues. CDR1 ENHRY and CDR2 SYGVKD come from the germline V gene. After removal of 6 bases from V and 5 bases from J, the junction contained 3 bases not matched to a gene.

Worth noting for this clonotype: Germline is not matched at one junction end, which may reflect a read error. This chain connects TRBV7-7 to TRBJ2-2; D perhaps matches TRBD2 (6 bases). The CDR3 sequence is 17 residues long. CDR1 SSHAT and CDR2 FNYEAQ come from the germline V gene (reference sequence). CDR3 residues: CASSSNPGQGGTGELFF. Written as DNA, the CDR3 is TGTGCTAGCAGCTCAAACCCGGGGCAGGGAGGCACCGGGGAGCTGTTTTTT.

This clonotype was picked up many times. The chain recombines TRBV11-3 with TRBJ2-7; 7 positions agree with TRBD2. Trimming removed 3 bases from V and 1 base from J; junction bases left unmatched: 3. The CDR3 runs to 14 residues. Germline V gene sequence: CDR1 SGHNT, CDR2 YENEEA. This CDR3 is CASSFTSESYEQYF. The CDR3 DNA reads as TGTGCCAGCAGCTTTACTAGCGAATCCTACGAGCAGTACTTC.

This clonotype has a count of ten or more. The chain employs TRBV3-1 and TRBJ2-1; 11 bases agree with TRBD2. J gave up 5 bases and V 4 bases, and 13 bases lay outside the gene matches. The CDR3 runs to 18 residues. Germline V gene sequence: CDR1 LGHDT, CDR2 YNNKEL (reference sequence). For the CDR3, the DNA is TGTGCCAGCAGCCCCTTTCCCCCTAGCGGGAGGACGAACAATGAGCAGTTCTTC. Translating gives CASSPFPPSGRTNNEQFF.

There are many counts of this clonotype. The gene calls are TRBV6-5 and TRBJ2-7; a weak D match, TRBD1 (6 bases). Germline CDR1 and CDR2: MNHEY and SVGAGI. Trimming removed 6 bases at V and 0 bases at J, with 30 bases between. This CDR3 comprises 20 residues. The CDR3 sequence: CASSPGQYISKPSSSYEQYF. The DNA for the CDR3 is TGTGCCAGCAGCCCCGGACAGTACATTTCAAAGCCTTCAAGCTCCTACGAGCAGTACTTC.

A few counts support this clonotype. The chain combines TRBV12-3 or TRBV12-4 with TRBJ2-7; D is unresolved. The CDR3 consists of 20 residues. V lost 1 base and J 0 bases, leaving 25 bases between the germline ends. CDR3 sequence reads: CASSLVGRPTVSRSSYEQYF. CDR3 nucleotides: TGTGCCAGCAGTTTAGTAGGGCGCCCAACCGTCTCCAGGAGCTCCTACGAGCAGTACTTC.

This chain joins TRBV7-3 and TRBJ2-3, with 13 bases matching TRBD2. Trimming took 5 bases from V and 1 from J; bases not matched to a gene: 12. CDR1 is SGHTA and CDR2 is FQGTGA in the germline V gene. The CDR3 has 19 residues. The CDR3 here is CASSPGLAGEKLGTDTQYF. For the CDR3, the DNA is TGTGCCAGCAGCCCCGGACTAGCGGGAGAAAAATTAGGCACAGATACGCAGTATTTT.